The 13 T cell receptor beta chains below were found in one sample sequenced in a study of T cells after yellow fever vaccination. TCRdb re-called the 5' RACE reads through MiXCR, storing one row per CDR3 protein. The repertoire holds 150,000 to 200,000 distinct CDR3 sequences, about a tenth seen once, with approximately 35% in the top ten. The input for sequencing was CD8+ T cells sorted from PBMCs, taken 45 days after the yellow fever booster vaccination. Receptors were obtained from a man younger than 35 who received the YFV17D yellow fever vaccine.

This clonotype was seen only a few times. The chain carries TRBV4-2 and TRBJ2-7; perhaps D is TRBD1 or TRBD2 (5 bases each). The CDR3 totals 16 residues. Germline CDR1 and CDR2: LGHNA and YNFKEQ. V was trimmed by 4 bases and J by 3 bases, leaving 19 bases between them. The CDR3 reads CASSLRTRGAHYEQYF. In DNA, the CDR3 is TGTGCCAGCAGCCTAAGAACCAGAGGGGCCCACTACGAGCAGTACTTC.

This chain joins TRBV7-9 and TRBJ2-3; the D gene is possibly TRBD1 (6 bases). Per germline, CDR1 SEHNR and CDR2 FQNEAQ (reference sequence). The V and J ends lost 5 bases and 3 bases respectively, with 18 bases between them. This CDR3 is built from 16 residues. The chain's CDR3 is CASSPAVGGSTDTQYF. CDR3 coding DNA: TGTGCCAGCAGCCCCGCGGTTGGGGGCTCGACAGATACGCAGTATTTT.

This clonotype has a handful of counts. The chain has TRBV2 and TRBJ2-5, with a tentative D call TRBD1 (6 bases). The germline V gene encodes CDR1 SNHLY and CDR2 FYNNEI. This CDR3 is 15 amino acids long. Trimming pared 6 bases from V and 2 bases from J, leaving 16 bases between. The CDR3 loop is CASRLTGMGQETQYF. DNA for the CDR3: TGTGCCAGCAGGCTAACAGGGATGGGACAAGAGACCCAGTACTTC.

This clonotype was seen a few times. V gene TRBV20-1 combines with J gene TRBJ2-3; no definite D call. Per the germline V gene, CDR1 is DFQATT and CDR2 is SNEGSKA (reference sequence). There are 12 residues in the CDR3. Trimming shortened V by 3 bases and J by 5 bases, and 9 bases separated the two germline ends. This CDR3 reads CSAREYGDTQYF. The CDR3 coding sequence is TGCAGTGCTAGGGAATACGGAGATACGCAGTATTTT.

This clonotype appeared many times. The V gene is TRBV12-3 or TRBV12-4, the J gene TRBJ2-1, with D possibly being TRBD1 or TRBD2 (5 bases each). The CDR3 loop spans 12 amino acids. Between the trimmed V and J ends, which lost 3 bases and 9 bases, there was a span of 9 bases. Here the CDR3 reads CASSFGGPEQFF. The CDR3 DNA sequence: TGTGCCAGCAGTTTTGGGGGTCCTGAGCAGTTCTTC.

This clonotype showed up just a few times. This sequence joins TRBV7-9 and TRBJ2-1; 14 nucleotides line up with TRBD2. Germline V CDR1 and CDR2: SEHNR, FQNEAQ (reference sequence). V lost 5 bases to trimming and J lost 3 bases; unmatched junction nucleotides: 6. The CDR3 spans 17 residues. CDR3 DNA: TGTGCCAGCAGCATGGGACTAGCGGGGGCCCACTACAATGAGCAGTTCTTC. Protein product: CASSMGLAGAHYNEQFF.

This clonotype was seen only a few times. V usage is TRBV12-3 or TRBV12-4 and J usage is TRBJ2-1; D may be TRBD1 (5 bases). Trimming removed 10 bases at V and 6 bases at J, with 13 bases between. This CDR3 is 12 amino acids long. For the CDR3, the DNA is TGTGCCACCTCGGTAGGGGCCAATGAGCAGTTCTTC. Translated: CATSVGANEQFF.

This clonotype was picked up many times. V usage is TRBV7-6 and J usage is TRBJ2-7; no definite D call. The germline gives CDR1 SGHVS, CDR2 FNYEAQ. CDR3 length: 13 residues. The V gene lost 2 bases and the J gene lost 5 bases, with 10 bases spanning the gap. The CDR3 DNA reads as TGTGCCAGCAGCTTATCTGGAAACGACGAGCAGTACTTC. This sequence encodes CASSLSGNDEQYF.

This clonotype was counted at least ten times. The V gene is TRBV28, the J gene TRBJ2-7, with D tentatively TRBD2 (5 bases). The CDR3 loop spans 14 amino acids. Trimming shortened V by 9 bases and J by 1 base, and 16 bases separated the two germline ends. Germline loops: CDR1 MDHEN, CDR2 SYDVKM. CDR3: CASQKPGMSYEQYV. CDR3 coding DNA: TGTGCCAGTCAGAAACCCGGGATGTCCTACGAGCAGTACGTC.

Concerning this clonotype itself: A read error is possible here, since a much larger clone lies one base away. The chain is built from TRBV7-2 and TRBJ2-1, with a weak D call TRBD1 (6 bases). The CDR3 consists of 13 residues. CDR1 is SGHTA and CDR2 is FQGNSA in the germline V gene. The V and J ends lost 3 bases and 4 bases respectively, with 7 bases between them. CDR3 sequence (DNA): TGTGCCAGCAGCTTCCAGGGGTACAATGAGCAGTTCTTC. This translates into CASSFQGYNEQFF.

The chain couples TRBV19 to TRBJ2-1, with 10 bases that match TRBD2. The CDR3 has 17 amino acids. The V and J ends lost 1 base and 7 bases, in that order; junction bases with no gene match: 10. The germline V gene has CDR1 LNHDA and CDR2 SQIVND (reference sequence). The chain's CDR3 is CASSIVPRLAGGNEQFF. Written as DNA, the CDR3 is TGTGCCAGTAGTATAGTCCCCCGACTAGCGGGCGGGAATGAGCAGTTCTTC.

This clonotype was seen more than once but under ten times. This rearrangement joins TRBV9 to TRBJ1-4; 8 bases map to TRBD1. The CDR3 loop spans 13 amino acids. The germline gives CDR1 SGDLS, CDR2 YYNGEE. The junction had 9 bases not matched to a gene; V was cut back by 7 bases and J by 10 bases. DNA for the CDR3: TGTGCCAGCTCTACAGGGGGAGGTGGAAAACTGTTTTTT. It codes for CASSTGGGGKLFF.

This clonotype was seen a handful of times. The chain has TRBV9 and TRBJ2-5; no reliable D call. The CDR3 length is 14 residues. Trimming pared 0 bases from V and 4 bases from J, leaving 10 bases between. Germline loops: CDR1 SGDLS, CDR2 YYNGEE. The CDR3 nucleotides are TGTGCCAGCAGCGTAGAGGCCAGTCTAGAGACCCAGTACTTC. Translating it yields CASSVEASLETQYF. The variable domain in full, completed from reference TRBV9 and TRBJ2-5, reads DSGVTQTPKHLITATGQRVTLRCSPRSGDLSVYWYQQSLDQGLQFLIQYYNGEERAKGNILERFSAQQFPDLHSELNLSSLELGDSALYFCASSVEASLETQYFGPGTRLLVL.